This T cell receptor (beta chain) was retrieved from a study of vaccination effects on CD4 cells after COVID-19. Study-level findings and limits: Infection-derived and vaccine-derived clones contracted markedly late after vaccination.

Germline CDR1 reads SGHNT; CDR2 reads YENEEA. With 2 bases removed from V and 3 bases from J, the gap between germline ends came to 14 bases. The CDR3 sequence is 17 residues long. Antigen-specific CD4+ T cells were first expanded with viral peptide pools by the ViraFEST assay and only then sequenced. At the end of 9 to 11 days of culture, CD4+ T cells were isolated. Confirmation by PCR established that the person had SARS-CoV-2 infection between March and December 2020. Researchers reported culturing approximately 2.2 million PBMC in each well, adding 8 to 10 IU/ml IL-2 and 10 ug/ml peptides. Points on this clone: What it binds is unknown.

Here immunoSEQ multiplex PCR was the method, and the copy in TCRdb shows in-frame clones only, minus some. The sample has about 24,000 clones, 70% to 80% seen once; the top ten hold about 15%. The chain recombines TRBV11-3 with TRBJ2-6, with no clear D. This sample comprised CD4+ T cells from PBMCs cultured with SARS-CoV-2 spike peptides, obtained before COVID-19 vaccination. The sequence was obtained from a human donor who had a prior SARS-CoV-2 infection. CDR3 in amino acids: CASSLLQTLGGANVLTF. The CDR3 nucleotides are TGTGCCAGCAGCTTACTTCAAACACTTGGTGGGGCCAACGTCCTGACTTTC.